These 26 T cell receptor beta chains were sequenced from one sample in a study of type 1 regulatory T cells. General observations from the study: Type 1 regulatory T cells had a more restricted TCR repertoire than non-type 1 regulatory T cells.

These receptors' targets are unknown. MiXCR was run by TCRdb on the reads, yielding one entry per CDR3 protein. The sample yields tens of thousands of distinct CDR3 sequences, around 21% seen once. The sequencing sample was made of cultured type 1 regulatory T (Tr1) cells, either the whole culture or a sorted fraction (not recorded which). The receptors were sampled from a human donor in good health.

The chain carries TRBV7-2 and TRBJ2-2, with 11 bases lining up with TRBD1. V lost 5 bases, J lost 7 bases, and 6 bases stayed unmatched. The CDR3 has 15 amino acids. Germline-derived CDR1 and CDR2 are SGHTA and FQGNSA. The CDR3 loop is CASSPTGTGGGELFF. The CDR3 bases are TGTGCCAGCAGCCCAACCGGGACAGGGGGCGGGGAGCTGTTTTTT.

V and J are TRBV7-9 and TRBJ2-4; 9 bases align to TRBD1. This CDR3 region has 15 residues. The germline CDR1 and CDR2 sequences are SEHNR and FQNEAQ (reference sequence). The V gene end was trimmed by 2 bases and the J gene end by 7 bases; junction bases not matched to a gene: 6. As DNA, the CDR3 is TGTGCCAGCAGCTTAAGACAGGGGGAGATGAACATTCAGTACTTC. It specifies CASSLRQGEMNIQYF.

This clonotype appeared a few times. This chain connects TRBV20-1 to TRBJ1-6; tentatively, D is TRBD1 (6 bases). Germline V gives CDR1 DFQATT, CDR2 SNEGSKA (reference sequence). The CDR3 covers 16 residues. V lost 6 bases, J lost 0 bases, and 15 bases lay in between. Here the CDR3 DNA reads TGCAGTGCCAAGGACAGCCAAAGCTCCTATAATTCACCCCTCCACTTT. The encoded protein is CSAKDSQSSYNSPLHF.

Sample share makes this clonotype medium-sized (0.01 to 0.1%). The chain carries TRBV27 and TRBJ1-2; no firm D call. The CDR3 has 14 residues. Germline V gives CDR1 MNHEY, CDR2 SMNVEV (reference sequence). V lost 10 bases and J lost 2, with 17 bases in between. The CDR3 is CANESLTANYGYTF. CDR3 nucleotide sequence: TGTGCCAACGAGTCTTTGACGGCGAACTATGGCTACACCTTC.

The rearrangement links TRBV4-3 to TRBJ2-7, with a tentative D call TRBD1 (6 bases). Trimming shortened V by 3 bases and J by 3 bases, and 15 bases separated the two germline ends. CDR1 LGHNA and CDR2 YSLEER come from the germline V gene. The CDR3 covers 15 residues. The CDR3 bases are TGCGCCAGCAGCCAGGCCCTACAGGGCATCTACGAGCAGTACTTC. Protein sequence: CASSQALQGIYEQYF.

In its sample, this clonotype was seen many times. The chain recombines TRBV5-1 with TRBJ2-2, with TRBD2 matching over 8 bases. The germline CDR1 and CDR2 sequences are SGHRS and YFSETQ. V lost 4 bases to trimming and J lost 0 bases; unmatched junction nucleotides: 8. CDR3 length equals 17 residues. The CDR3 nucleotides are TGCGCCAGCAGCGAGATTAGGCGGGGGGCGAACACCGGGGAGCTGTTTTTT. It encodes CASSEIRRGANTGELFF. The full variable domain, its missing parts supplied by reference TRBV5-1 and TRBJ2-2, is KAGVTQTPRYLIKTRGQQVTLSCSPISGHRSVSWYQQTPGQGLQFLFEYFSETQRNKGNFPGRFSGRQFSNSRSEMNVSTLELGDSALYLCASSEIRRGANTGELFFGEGSRLTVL.

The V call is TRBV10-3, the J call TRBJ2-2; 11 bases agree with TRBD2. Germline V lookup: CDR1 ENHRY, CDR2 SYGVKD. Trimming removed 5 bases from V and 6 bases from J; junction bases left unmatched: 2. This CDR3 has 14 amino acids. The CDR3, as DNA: TGTGCCATCAGTAAACTAGCGGGAGCCGGGGAGCTGTTTTTT. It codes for CAISKLAGAGELFF.

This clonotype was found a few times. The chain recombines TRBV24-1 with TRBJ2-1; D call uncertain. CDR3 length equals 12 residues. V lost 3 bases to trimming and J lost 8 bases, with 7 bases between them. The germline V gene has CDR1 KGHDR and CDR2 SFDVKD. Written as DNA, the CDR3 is TGTGCCACCAGTGATCTTAATGATGAGCAGTTCTTC. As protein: CATSDLNDEQFF.

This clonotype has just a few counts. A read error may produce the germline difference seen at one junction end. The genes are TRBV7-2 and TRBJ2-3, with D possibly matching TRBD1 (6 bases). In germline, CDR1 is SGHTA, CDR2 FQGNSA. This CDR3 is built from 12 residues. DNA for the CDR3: TGTGGCAGCAGCCTACAGGGTGATACGCAGTATTTT. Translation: CGSSLQGDTQYF. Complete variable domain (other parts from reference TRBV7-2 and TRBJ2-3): GAGVSQSPSNKVTEKGKDVELRCDPISGHTALYWYRQSLGQGLEFLIYFQGNSAPDKSGLPSDRFSAERTGGSVSTLTIQRTQQEDSAVYLCGSSLQGDTQYFGPGTRLTVL.

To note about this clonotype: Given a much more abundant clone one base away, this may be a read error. CDR3 residues: CASSQGGPNEKLFF. CDR3 DNA: TGTGCCAGCAGCCAGGGGGGTCCTAATGAAAAACTGTTTTTT. This rearrangement joins TRBV7-2 to TRBJ1-4; 7 nucleotides line up with TRBD1. The CDR3 extends over 14 amino acids. V was pared by 5 bases and J by 3 bases, with 3 bases of the junction left unmatched. From germline, CDR1 is SGHTA and CDR2 FQGNSA.

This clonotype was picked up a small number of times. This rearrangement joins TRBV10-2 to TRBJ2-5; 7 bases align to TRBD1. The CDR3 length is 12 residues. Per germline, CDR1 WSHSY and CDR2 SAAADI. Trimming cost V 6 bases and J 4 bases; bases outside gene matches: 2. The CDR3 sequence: CASRQGSETQYF. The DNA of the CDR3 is TGCGCCAGCAGACAGGGGTCAGAGACCCAGTACTTC.

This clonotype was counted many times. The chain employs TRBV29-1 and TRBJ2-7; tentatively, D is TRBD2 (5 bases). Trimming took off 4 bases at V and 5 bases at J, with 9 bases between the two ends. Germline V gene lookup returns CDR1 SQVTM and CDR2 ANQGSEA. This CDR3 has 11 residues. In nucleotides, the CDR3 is TGCAGCGTTGTCGGGGTGAACGAGCAGTACTTC. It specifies CSVVGVNEQYF.

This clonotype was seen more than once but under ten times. CDR3 coding DNA: TGCAGTATATACAGGCGGATGGGAGATACGCAGTATTTT. It specifies CSIYRRMGDTQYF. The gene calls are TRBV20-1 and TRBJ2-3; maybe TRBD1 (5 bases). Germline V gene data show CDR1 as DFQATT and CDR2 as SNEGSKA (reference sequence). The V gene lost 8 bases and the J gene lost 5 bases, with 17 bases spanning the gap. The CDR3 sequence is 13 residues long.

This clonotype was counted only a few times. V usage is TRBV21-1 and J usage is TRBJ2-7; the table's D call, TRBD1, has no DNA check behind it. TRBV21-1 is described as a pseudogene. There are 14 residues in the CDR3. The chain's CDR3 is CASKSPGQGHEQYF. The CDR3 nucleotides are TGTGCCAGCAAATCACCGGGACAGGGGCACGAGCAGTACTTC.

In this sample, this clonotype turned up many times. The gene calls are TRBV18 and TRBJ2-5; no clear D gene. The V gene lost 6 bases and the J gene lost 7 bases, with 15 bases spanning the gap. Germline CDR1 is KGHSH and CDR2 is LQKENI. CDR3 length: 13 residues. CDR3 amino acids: CASSPNDATTQYF. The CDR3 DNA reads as TGTGCCAGCTCCCCTAATGACGCAACGACCCAGTACTTC. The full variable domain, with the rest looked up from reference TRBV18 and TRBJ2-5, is NAGVMQNPRHLVRRRGQEARLRCSPMKGHSHVYWYRQLPEEGLKFMVYLQKENIIDESGMPKERFSAEFPKEGPSILRIQQVVRGDSAAYFCASSPNDATTQYFGPGTRLLVL.

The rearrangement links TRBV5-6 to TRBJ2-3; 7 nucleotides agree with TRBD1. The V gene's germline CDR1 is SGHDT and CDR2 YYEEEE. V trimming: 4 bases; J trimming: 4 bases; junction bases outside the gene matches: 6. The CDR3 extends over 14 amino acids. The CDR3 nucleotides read TGTGCCAGCAGCCGGGGACAGATACCAGATACGCAGTATTTT. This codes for CASSRGQIPDTQYF.

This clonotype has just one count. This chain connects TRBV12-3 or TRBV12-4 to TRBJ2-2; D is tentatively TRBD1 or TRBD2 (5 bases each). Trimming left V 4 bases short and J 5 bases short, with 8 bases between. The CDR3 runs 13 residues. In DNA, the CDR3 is TGTGCCAGCAGTTACGGGGCTACCGGGGAGCTGTTTTTT. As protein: CASSYGATGELFF.

Written as DNA, the CDR3 is TGTGCCGGCTATGGGACAGCCAATTCACCCCTCCACTTT. Its translation is CAGYGTANSPLHF. The J gene is TRBJ1-6, the V gene TRBV18, with TRBD1 identical over 7 bases. The CDR3 consists of 13 residues. CDR1 and CDR2 (germline): KGHSH, LQKENI. The ends lost 11 bases at V and 7 bases at J; junction bases unmatched: 8.

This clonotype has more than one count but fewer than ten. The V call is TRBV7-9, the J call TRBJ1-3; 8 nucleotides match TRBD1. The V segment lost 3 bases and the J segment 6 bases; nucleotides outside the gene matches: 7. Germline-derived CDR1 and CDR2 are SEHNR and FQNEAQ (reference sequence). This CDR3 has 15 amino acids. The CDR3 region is CASSLRQGRENTIYF. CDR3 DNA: TGTGCCAGCAGCTTGAGACAGGGGAGAGAAAACACCATATATTTT.

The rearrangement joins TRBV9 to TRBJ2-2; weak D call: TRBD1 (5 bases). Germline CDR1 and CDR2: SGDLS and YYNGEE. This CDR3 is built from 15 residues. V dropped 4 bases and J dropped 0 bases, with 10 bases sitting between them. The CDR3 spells CASSPRTTNTGELFF. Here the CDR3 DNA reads TGTGCCAGCAGCCCCCGGACAACGAACACCGGGGAGCTGTTTTTT.

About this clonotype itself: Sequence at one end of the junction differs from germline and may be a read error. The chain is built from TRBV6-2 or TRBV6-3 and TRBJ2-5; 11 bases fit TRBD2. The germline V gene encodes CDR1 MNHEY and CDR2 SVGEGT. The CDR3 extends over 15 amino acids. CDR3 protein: CAGSYEGLAEETQYF. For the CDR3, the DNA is TGTGCCGGCAGTTACGAGGGACTAGCGGAAGAGACCCAGTACTTC.

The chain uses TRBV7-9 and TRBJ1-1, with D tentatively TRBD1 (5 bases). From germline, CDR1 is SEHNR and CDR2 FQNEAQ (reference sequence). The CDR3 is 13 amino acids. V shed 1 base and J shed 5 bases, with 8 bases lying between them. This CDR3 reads CASSLEAGTEAFF. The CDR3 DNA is TGTGCCAGCAGCTTAGAGGCAGGGACTGAAGCTTTCTTT.

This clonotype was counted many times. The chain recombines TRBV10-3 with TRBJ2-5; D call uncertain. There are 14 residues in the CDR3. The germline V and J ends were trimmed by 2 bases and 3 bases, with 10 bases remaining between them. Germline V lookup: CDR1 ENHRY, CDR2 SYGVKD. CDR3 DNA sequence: TGTGCCATCAGTGAGGCAGGTCGAGAAGAGACCCAGTACTTC. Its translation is CAISEAGREETQYF.

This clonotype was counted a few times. The CDR3 loop reads CSAREGPGGNQPQHF. CDR3 DNA sequence: TGCAGTGCTAGAGAGGGGCCGGGGGGCAATCAGCCCCAGCATTTT. This chain links TRBV20-1 with TRBJ1-5, with a weak D call TRBD1 (5 bases). This CDR3 comprises 15 residues. V was clipped by 0 bases and J by 2 bases, with 11 bases between them. Germline CDR1 DFQATT, CDR2 SNEGSKA (reference sequence).

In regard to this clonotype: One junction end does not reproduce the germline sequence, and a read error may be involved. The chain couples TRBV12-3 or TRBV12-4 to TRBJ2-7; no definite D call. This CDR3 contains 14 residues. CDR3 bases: TGTGCCAGCACGGTCGGCTCTTCTTCCTGCGAGCAGTACTTC. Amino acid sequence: CASTVGSSSCEQYF.

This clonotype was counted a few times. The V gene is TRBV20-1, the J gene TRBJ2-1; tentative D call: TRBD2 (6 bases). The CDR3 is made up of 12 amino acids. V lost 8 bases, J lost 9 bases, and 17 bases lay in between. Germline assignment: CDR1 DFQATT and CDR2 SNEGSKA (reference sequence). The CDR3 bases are TGCAGTTTCCCCGGGACTGGGCGTGAGCAGTTCTTC. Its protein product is CSFPGTGREQFF.